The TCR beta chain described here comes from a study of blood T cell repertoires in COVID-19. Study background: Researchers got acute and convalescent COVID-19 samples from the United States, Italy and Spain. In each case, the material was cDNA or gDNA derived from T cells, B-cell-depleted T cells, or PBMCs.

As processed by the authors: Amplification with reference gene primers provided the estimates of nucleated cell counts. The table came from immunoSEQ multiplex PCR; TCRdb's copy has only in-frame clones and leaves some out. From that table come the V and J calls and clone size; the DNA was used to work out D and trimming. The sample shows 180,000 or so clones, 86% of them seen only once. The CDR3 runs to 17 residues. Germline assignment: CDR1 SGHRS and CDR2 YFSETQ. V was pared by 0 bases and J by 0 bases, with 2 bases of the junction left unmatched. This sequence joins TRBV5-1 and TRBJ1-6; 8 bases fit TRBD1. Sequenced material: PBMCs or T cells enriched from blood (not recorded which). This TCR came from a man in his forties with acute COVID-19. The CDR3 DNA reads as TGCGCCAGCAGCTTGGGACAGGGGTACTCCTATAATTCACCCCTCCACTTT. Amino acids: CASSLGQGYSYNSPLHF.